The rows below give T cell receptor beta chains drawn from one sample of a study of blood T cell repertoires in COVID-19. The data were produced by immunoSEQ multiplex PCR, yet TCRdb's version contains in-frame clones alone and is incomplete. This sample has approximately 220,000 clones, with 65% to 90% found just once. Source material: peripheral blood. The receptor source for this set is a woman in her seventies with acute or convalescent COVID-19. CDR3s include the opening cysteine and the closing phenylalanine or tryptophan. Each record gives: clone size, D gene, V gene, J gene, CDR3 DNA, CDR3 protein. A D gene is named only where the DNA matches it firmly. Expanded clones get a size class; other rows say once, few or many, or leave the size out.

clone size: NA; D gene: TRBD1; V gene: TRBV10-1; J gene: TRBJ1-1; CDR3 DNA: TGCGCCAGCAGTGAGTCGAGGGCAGGGGGAACTGAAGCTTTCTTT; CDR3 protein: CASSESRAGGTEAFF
clone size: NA; D gene: NA; V gene: TRBV20-1; J gene: TRBJ1-2; CDR3 DNA: TGCAGTGCCTACGGGGGAGAGGGCTACACCTTC; CDR3 protein: CSAYGGEGYTF
clone size: NA; D gene: NA; V gene: TRBV6-5; J gene: TRBJ1-5; CDR3 DNA: TGTGCCAGCAGTTACTCGGCAAGGGGGGGGAGCCAGCCCCAGCATTTT; CDR3 protein: CASSYSARGGSQPQHF
clone size: NA; D gene: NA; V gene: TRBV4-3; J gene: TRBJ1-1; CDR3 DNA: TGCGCCAGCAGCCACCTCGGGGAAACTGAAGCTTTCTTT; CDR3 protein: CASSHLGETEAFF
clone size: NA; D gene: NA; V gene: TRBV30; J gene: TRBJ1-4; CDR3 DNA: TGTGCCTGGAGTGTAGGCGGTACGTCTGAAAAACTGTTTTTT; CDR3 protein: CAWSVGGTSEKLFF
clone size: NA; D gene: NA; V gene: TRBV7-2; J gene: TRBJ1-2; CDR3 DNA: TGTGCCAGCAGCTACAACGGGTTACGGAGCTATAGAGGCTACACCTTC; CDR3 protein: CASSYNGLRSYRGYTF
clone size: NA; D gene: TRBD1; V gene: TRBV4-3; J gene: TRBJ1-3; CDR3 DNA: TGCGCCAGCAGCCAAACCCACGGGACAGGGACTGGAAACACCATATATTTT; CDR3 protein: CASSQTHGTGTGNTIYF
clone size: NA; D gene: NA; V gene: TRBV18; J gene: TRBJ2-2; CDR3 DNA: TGTGCCAGCTCAAGCAAGGGAGCCGGGGAGCTGTTTTTT; CDR3 protein: CASSSKGAGELFF
clone size: NA; D gene: NA; V gene: TRBV6-1; J gene: TRBJ1-2; CDR3 DNA: TGTGCCAGCAGTGAAGAGGGCAGGGGAAGAACTAACTATGGCTACACCTTC; CDR3 protein: CASSEEGRGRTNYGYTF
clone size: NA; D gene: TRBD1; V gene: TRBV28; J gene: TRBJ2-7; CDR3 DNA: TGTGCCAGCAGCTTGCCCCTTGTAGGACAGGGGAGGTACGAGCAGTACTTC; CDR3 protein: CASSLPLVGQGRYEQYF
clone size: NA; D gene: NA; V gene: TRBV6-2/TRBV6-3; J gene: TRBJ2-1; CDR3 DNA: TGTGCCAGCAGTCTCCTGACTAGTTTTGATGAGCAGTTCTTC; CDR3 protein: CASSLLTSFDEQFF
clone size: NA; D gene: TRBD2; V gene: TRBV18; J gene: TRBJ2-7; CDR3 DNA: TGTGCCAGCTCCCCCGGGGGGGGCGAGCAGTACTTC; CDR3 protein: CASSPGGGEQYF
clone size: few; D gene: NA; V gene: TRBV6-6; J gene: TRBJ2-7; CDR3 DNA: TGTGCCAGCAGTACGGGGAGCCCCTCCTTGAAGCAGTACTTC; CDR3 protein: CASSTGSPSLKQYF
clone size: many; D gene: TRBD1; V gene: TRBV28; J gene: TRBJ1-2; CDR3 DNA: TGTGCCAGCACCGGACTCACAGGGGTGGGCTACACCTTC; CDR3 protein: CASTGLTGVGYTF
clone size: NA; D gene: NA; V gene: TRBV4-3; J gene: TRBJ2-7; CDR3 DNA: TGCGCCAGCAGCCAAGATACATTGGCGGGAAAGTACTTC; CDR3 protein: CASSQDTLAGKYF
clone size: once; D gene: NA; V gene: TRBV18; J gene: TRBJ1-6; CDR3 DNA: TGTGCCAGCTCACCCGGACAGTATAATTCACCCCTCCACTTT; CDR3 protein: CASSPGQYNSPLHF
clone size: few; D gene: NA; V gene: TRBV30; J gene: TRBJ1-1; CDR3 DNA: TGTGCCTGGACTAGCCAGCTGAACACTGAAGCTTTCTTT; CDR3 protein: CAWTSQLNTEAFF
clone size: NA; D gene: TRBD2; V gene: TRBV7-2; J gene: TRBJ2-1; CDR3 DNA: TGTGCCAGCAGCCAACTAGCGGGGGGCGGCAATGAGCAGTTCTTC; CDR3 protein: CASSQLAGGGNEQFF
clone size: NA; D gene: TRBD1; V gene: TRBV2; J gene: TRBJ1-6; CDR3 DNA: TGTGCCAGCAGTGTCGGGACAGATTCACCCCTCCACTTT; CDR3 protein: CASSVGTDSPLHF
clone size: NA; D gene: NA; V gene: TRBV2; J gene: TRBJ2-7; CDR3 DNA: TGTGCCAGCAGTCCGGACAGAACCTACGAGCAGTACTTC; CDR3 protein: CASSPDRTYEQYF
clone size: NA; D gene: NA; V gene: TRBV5-1; J gene: TRBJ2-3; CDR3 DNA: TGCGCCAGCAGCCCTGTGGGGGCGCGGGGCACAGATACGCAGTATTTT; CDR3 protein: CASSPVGARGTDTQYF
clone size: NA; D gene: TRBD2; V gene: TRBV10-3; J gene: TRBJ2-1; CDR3 DNA: TGTGCCACCTACTCTAGCGGGGGTGGGAATGAGCAGTTCTTC; CDR3 protein: CATYSSGGGNEQFF
clone size: NA; D gene: NA; V gene: TRBV4-2; J gene: TRBJ2-7; CDR3 DNA: TGTGCCAGCAGCCAAGGTTTACTCAGGGGGGAGCCCTACGAGCAGTACTTC; CDR3 protein: CASSQGLLRGEPYEQYF
clone size: once; D gene: TRBD2; V gene: TRBV19; J gene: TRBJ2-3; CDR3 DNA: TGTGCCAGTAGTTCATTCGGGGGGGCCCTAGATACGCAGTATTTT; CDR3 protein: CASSSFGGALDTQYF
clone size: few; D gene: NA; V gene: TRBV20-1; J gene: TRBJ2-1; CDR3 DNA: TGCAGTGCCCAGGGGAACAATGAGCAGTTCTTC; CDR3 protein: CSAQGNNEQFF
clone size: NA; D gene: TRBD1; V gene: TRBV11-2; J gene: TRBJ2-3; CDR3 DNA: TGTGCCAGCAGCCCGACAGGGCGGAGCACAGATACGCAGTATTTT; CDR3 protein: CASSPTGRSTDTQYF
clone size: once; D gene: TRBD1; V gene: TRBV5-1; J gene: TRBJ1-3; CDR3 DNA: TGCGCCAGCAGCCGACAGGGGGCTGTGGACACCATATATTTT; CDR3 protein: CASSRQGAVDTIYF
clone size: NA; D gene: TRBD1; V gene: TRBV10-2; J gene: TRBJ1-2; CDR3 DNA: TGCGCCAGCAGTGGACAGGGGGCGGGCGGCTACACCTTC; CDR3 protein: CASSGQGAGGYTF
clone size: NA; D gene: TRBD2; V gene: TRBV3-1/TRBV3-2; J gene: TRBJ2-5; CDR3 DNA: TGTGCCAGCAGCGTAACCGGGACTAGCGGGGGAGAGACCCAGTACTTC; CDR3 protein: CASSVTGTSGGETQYF
clone size: NA; D gene: NA; V gene: TRBV10-3; J gene: TRBJ1-3; CDR3 DNA: TGTGCCATCAGTCGACAGGTCAACTCTGGAAACACCATATATTTT; CDR3 protein: CAISRQVNSGNTIYF
clone size: NA; D gene: NA; V gene: TRBV7-9; J gene: TRBJ2-5; CDR3 DNA: TGTGCCAGCAGCTTACGCGGCCTCCAAGAGACCCAGTACTTC; CDR3 protein: CASSLRGLQETQYF
clone size: NA; D gene: NA; V gene: TRBV30; J gene: TRBJ1-1; CDR3 DNA: TGTGCCTGGCACCCGACAGGCATGAACACTGAAGCTTTCTTT; CDR3 protein: CAWHPTGMNTEAFF
clone size: NA; D gene: TRBD1; V gene: TRBV19; J gene: TRBJ1-3; CDR3 DNA: TGTGCCAGCAGGGGGTCCATAAGAAACACCATATATTTT; CDR3 protein: CASRGSIRNTIYF
clone size: NA; D gene: NA; V gene: TRBV6-5; J gene: TRBJ1-5; CDR3 DNA: TGTGCCAGCATGATGAGTAGAGGCAATCAGCCCCAGCATTTT; CDR3 protein: CASMMSRGNQPQHF
clone size: once; D gene: TRBD1; V gene: TRBV9; J gene: TRBJ1-2; CDR3 DNA: TGTGCCAGCAGCGTAGCCCCGGGACAGCGTAACTATGGCTACACCTTC; CDR3 protein: CASSVAPGQRNYGYTF
clone size: NA; D gene: NA; V gene: TRBV5-1; J gene: TRBJ2-7; CDR3 DNA: TGCGCCAGCAGCTTGGTAGCCCGGAACGAGCAGTACTTC; CDR3 protein: CASSLVARNEQYF
clone size: NA; D gene: TRBD1; V gene: TRBV11-2; J gene: TRBJ1-6; CDR3 DNA: TGTGCCAGCAGCTTAGACGCAGGGGGGTCACCCCTCCACTTT; CDR3 protein: CASSLDAGGSPLHF
clone size: NA; D gene: NA; V gene: TRBV7-2; J gene: TRBJ2-2; CDR3 DNA: TGTGCCAGCAGCCTGATTCACAGGGTGGTAAACACCGGGGAGCTGTTTTTT; CDR3 protein: CASSLIHRVVNTGELFF
clone size: NA; D gene: TRBD1; V gene: TRBV7-9; J gene: TRBJ1-2; CDR3 DNA: TGTGCCAGCAGCTCGGGACAGGGGGCGAATGGCTACACCTTC; CDR3 protein: CASSSGQGANGYTF
clone size: few; D gene: NA; V gene: TRBV4-1; J gene: TRBJ1-1; CDR3 DNA: TGCGCCAGCAGCCAAGAAACCCAGGGGATTGAAGCTTTCTTT; CDR3 protein: CASSQETQGIEAFF
clone size: NA; D gene: NA; V gene: TRBV6-5; J gene: TRBJ1-6; CDR3 DNA: TGTGCCAGCGGATACAGAGCCCTCAATTCACCCCTCCACTTT; CDR3 protein: CASGYRALNSPLHF
clone size: NA; D gene: NA; V gene: TRBV5-1; J gene: TRBJ1-2; CDR3 DNA: TGCGCCAGCAGCTTGGCTCACCGGTATGGCTACACCTTC; CDR3 protein: CASSLAHRYGYTF
clone size: NA; D gene: NA; V gene: TRBV12-3/TRBV12-4; J gene: TRBJ2-7; CDR3 DNA: TGTGCCAGCAGTTTAGGGGGGGACGAGCAGTACTTC; CDR3 protein: CASSLGGDEQYF
clone size: NA; D gene: TRBD1; V gene: TRBV6-5; J gene: TRBJ1-5; CDR3 DNA: TGTGCCAGCAGCAGCCGGGACAGCTATCAGCCCCAGCATTTT; CDR3 protein: CASSSRDSYQPQHF
clone size: once; D gene: TRBD1; V gene: TRBV13; J gene: TRBJ1-6; CDR3 DNA: TGTGCCAGCAGCCTAAGACTCAACTCCGGGACAGGGGGCTATAATTCACCCCTCCACTTT; CDR3 protein: CASSLRLNSGTGGYNSPLHF
clone size: NA; D gene: NA; V gene: TRBV5-4; J gene: TRBJ2-5; CDR3 DNA: TGTGCCAGCAGCTTGAAAACTCGTACGCAAGAGACCCAGTACTTC; CDR3 protein: CASSLKTRTQETQYF
clone size: NA; D gene: NA; V gene: TRBV5-1; J gene: TRBJ1-4; CDR3 DNA: TGCGCCAGCAGCTTGGAAGGCCGGGGTTGGGAAAAACTGTTTTTT; CDR3 protein: CASSLEGRGWEKLFF
clone size: NA; D gene: NA; V gene: TRBV9; J gene: TRBJ1-5; CDR3 DNA: TGTGCCAGCAGCCCCTACGGGGGAAGCAATCAGCCCCAGCATTTT; CDR3 protein: CASSPYGGSNQPQHF
clone size: NA; D gene: NA; V gene: TRBV30; J gene: TRBJ2-5; CDR3 DNA: TGTGCCTGGAGTGTAGGAGGGGGGGCGTGGGAGACCCAGTACTTC; CDR3 protein: CAWSVGGGAWETQYF
clone size: NA; D gene: NA; V gene: TRBV21-1; J gene: TRBJ2-1; CDR3 DNA: TGTGCCAGCAGCAAAGCGCGTAGGGAGCGGGGGTCTGACAATGAGCAGTTCTTC; CDR3 protein: CASSKARRERGSDNEQFF